The 14 T cell receptor beta chains below were found in one sample sequenced in a study of shared T cell receptors in the human thymus. The method was immunoSEQ multiplex PCR; TCRdb's version includes in-frame clones alone and lacks a portion of them. The profile shows hundreds of thousands of clones, roughly 86% of them singletons. These data were also reused for a study on human thymus T cells.

Sequenced: thymocytes. The receptor source for this set is a boy under two years old with a congenital heart defect.

The chain recombines TRBV4-2 with TRBJ2-3; D is unclear. Germline V gene lookup returns CDR1 LGHNA and CDR2 YNFKEQ. V was shortened by 4 bases and J by 0 bases, with 11 bases between the two germline ends. This CDR3 is built from 15 residues. The CDR3 DNA reads as TGTGCCAGCAGCCTTACCTATCGCAGCACAGATACGCAGTATTTT. This translates into CASSLTYRSTDTQYF.

This clone has only a few counts. The chain recombines TRBV4-2 with TRBJ2-3; 8 bases are a match to TRBD2. Germline V CDR1 and CDR2: LGHNA, YNFKEQ. CDR3 length equals 17 residues. J lost 5 bases, V lost 0 bases, and 10 bases had no gene match. CDR3 region: CASSQDSTGGAEDTQYF. The CDR3 nucleotides are TGTGCCAGCAGCCAAGATTCGACCGGGGGGGCGGAAGATACGCAGTATTTT.

The chain is built from TRBV6-1 and TRBJ1-6; 8 bases line up with TRBD1. The germline gives CDR1 MNHNS, CDR2 SASEGT. CDR3 length equals 19 residues. Trimming took 3 bases from V and 0 from J; bases not matched to a gene: 10. CDR3 coding DNA: TGTGCCAGCAGTGACAACAGGGGGTCGAATAGCTCCTATAATTCACCCCTCCACTTT. Residues: CASSDNRGSNSSYNSPLHF.

This chain joins TRBV30 and TRBJ2-7; D remains ambiguous. V was clipped by 0 bases and J by 6 bases, with 15 bases between them. Germline lookup yields CDR1 GTSNPN and CDR2 SVGIG (reference sequence). The CDR3 spans 14 residues. CDR3 loop: CAWSVPFSTFEQYF. The CDR3 DNA sequence: TGTGCCTGGAGTGTTCCTTTCTCGACTTTCGAGCAGTACTTC.

The genes are TRBV5-1 and TRBJ2-1; 11 bases line up with TRBD1. V lost 0 bases, J lost 8 bases, and 4 bases stayed unmatched. CDR3 length: 15 amino acids. CDR1 is SGHRS, CDR2 YFSETQ, per germline. DNA for the CDR3: TGCGCCAGCAGCTTGGCAGGACAGGGGGCGTATGAGCAGTTCTTC. Its translation: CASSLAGQGAYEQFF.

The chain links TRBV7-3 to TRBJ2-7; possible D gene TRBD1, 5 bases. Trimming removed 1 base from V and 6 bases from J, with 10 bases in between. In germline, CDR1 is SGHTA, CDR2 FQGTGA. The CDR3 sequence is 13 residues long. CDR3 nucleotides: TGTGCCAGCAGCTTAAAAGGGGTGGGCGAGCAGTACTTC. Translating it yields CASSLKGVGEQYF.

This clone was recorded once. The chain employs TRBV5-1 and TRBJ2-7; D is perhaps TRBD1 (5 bases). The ends were cut back, 0 bases at V and 3 bases at J, with 7 bases in the middle. Germline assignment: CDR1 SGHRS and CDR2 YFSETQ. This CDR3 is 13 amino acids long. The CDR3 DNA sequence: TGCGCCAGCAGCTTGGAGGGGATCTACGAGCAGTACTTC. This translates into CASSLEGIYEQYF. Looking up the rest from reference TRBV5-1 and TRBJ2-7 gives the full variable domain: KAGVTQTPRYLIKTRGQQVTLSCSPISGHRSVSWYQQTPGQGLQFLFEYFSETQRNKGNFPGRFSGRQFSNSRSEMNVSTLELGDSALYLCASSLEGIYEQYFGPGTRLTVT.

The chain carries TRBV19 and TRBJ1-2; D gene uncertain. This CDR3 is 14 amino acids long. Germline CDR1 and CDR2: LNHDA and SQIVND (reference sequence). Trimming took 1 base from V and 4 from J, leaving 10 bases between them. For the CDR3, the DNA is TGTGCCAGTAGTATAGTTCACCGGGGCTATGGCTACACCTTC. Its protein product is CASSIVHRGYGYTF. The whole variable domain, filled in from reference TRBV19 and TRBJ1-2, reads DGGITQSPKYLFRKEGQNVTLSCEQNLNHDAMYWYRQDPGQGLRLIYYSQIVNDFQKGDIAEGYSVSREKKESFPLTVTSAQKNPTAFYLCASSIVHRGYGYTFGSGTRLTVV.

This sequence joins TRBV30 and TRBJ2-2, with a possible D match to TRBD1 (6 bases). This CDR3 has 12 residues. Trimming removed 4 bases at V and 7 bases at J, with 10 bases between. From germline, CDR1 is GTSNPN and CDR2 SVGIG (reference sequence). Here the CDR3 reads CAWTRGVGELFF. CDR3 DNA sequence: TGTGCCTGGACCAGGGGTGTCGGGGAGCTGTTTTTT.

J is TRBJ2-3 and V is TRBV7-9; 8 bases are shared with TRBD2. Germline CDR1 is SEHNR and CDR2 is FQNEAQ (reference sequence). V was clipped by 6 bases and J by 0 bases; unmatched bases: 14. CDR3 size: 18 residues. CDR3 sequence reads: CASRPTGTSPESTDTQYF. The CDR3 bases are TGTGCCAGCAGACCGACCGGGACTAGTCCCGAGAGCACAGATACGCAGTATTTT.

This clone came up once. The chain uses TRBV11-1 and TRBJ2-4; D is perhaps TRBD2 (6 bases). This CDR3 has 16 amino acids. V was trimmed by 3 bases and J by 0 bases, leaving 12 bases between them. Looked up from germline, CDR1 is SGHAT and CDR2 is FQDESV (reference sequence). The CDR3 nucleotides read TGTGCCAGCAGCTTCCAGATGGGACTAGCCAAAAACATTCAGTACTTC. Translation gives CASSFQMGLAKNIQYF.

The genes are TRBV10-2 and TRBJ1-1; 8 positions agree with TRBD1. The CDR3 is 15 residues long. Germline-derived CDR1 and CDR2 are WSHSY and SAAADI. V gave up 2 bases and J gave up 4 bases; unmatched junction bases: 6. CDR3 bases: TGCGCCAGCAGTGAGGGGGACAGGAGATTCACTGAAGCTTTCTTT. Encoded protein: CASSEGDRRFTEAFF.

Only one count was recorded for this clone. The V and J genes are TRBV19 and TRBJ1-5; 12 nucleotides align to TRBD1. CDR1 is LNHDA and CDR2 is SQIVND in the germline V gene (reference sequence). The CDR3 runs 21 residues. V lost 3 bases and J lost 3; bases outside the gene matches: 18. The CDR3 DNA reads as TGTGCCAGTAGTATCGTTACAGGGGGGACAGGGGGCGGTGGGGTCAATCAGCCCCAGCATTTT. This sequence encodes CASSIVTGGTGGGGVNQPQHF.

The chain employs TRBV10-1 and TRBJ2-1; 9 bases match TRBD2. CDR1 and CDR2 (germline): WNHNN, SYGVQD (reference sequence). The CDR3 extends over 13 amino acids. V shed 8 bases, J shed 7 bases, and the junction held 6 bases outside the gene matches. The CDR3 loop reads CASAGGPGNEQFF. In DNA form, the CDR3 reads TGCGCCAGCGCGGGAGGGCCTGGTAATGAGCAGTTCTTC.